This TCR beta chain was identified during a study of shared clonotypes between healthy human individuals. For each subset, genomic DNA was distributed in equal portions over several immunoSEQ plates. Repertoires were generated with immunoSEQ multiplex PCR, while TCRdb's copy carries only in-frame clones and drops some. The sample yields 950,000 to 1,200,000 clones, approximately 77% seen once. This CDR3 comprises 13 residues. V lost 1 base to trimming and J lost 7 bases, with 11 bases between them. Per the germline V gene, CDR1 is SGHDT and CDR2 is YYEEEE. The clonotype comes from a man between 18 and 35 years old in good health. Some clones in this sample may be carry-over from other donors' samples. This chain uses TRBV5-6 with TRBJ1-1; D is uncertain. Sequencing was carried out using memory CD4+ T cells from PBMCs. Subset defined: CD45RA-negative fraction. CDR3 bases: TGTGCCAGCAGCTTGAAGGACGGCGGTGAAGCTTTCTTT. Its translation is CASSLKDGGEAFF. Filled out from reference TRBV5-6 and TRBJ1-1, the complete variable domain reads DAGVTQSPTHLIKTRGQQVTLRCSPKSGHDTVSWYQQALGQGPQFIFQYYEEEERQRGNFPDRFSGHQFPNYSSELNVNALLLGDSALYLCASSLKDGGEAFFGQGTRLTVV.